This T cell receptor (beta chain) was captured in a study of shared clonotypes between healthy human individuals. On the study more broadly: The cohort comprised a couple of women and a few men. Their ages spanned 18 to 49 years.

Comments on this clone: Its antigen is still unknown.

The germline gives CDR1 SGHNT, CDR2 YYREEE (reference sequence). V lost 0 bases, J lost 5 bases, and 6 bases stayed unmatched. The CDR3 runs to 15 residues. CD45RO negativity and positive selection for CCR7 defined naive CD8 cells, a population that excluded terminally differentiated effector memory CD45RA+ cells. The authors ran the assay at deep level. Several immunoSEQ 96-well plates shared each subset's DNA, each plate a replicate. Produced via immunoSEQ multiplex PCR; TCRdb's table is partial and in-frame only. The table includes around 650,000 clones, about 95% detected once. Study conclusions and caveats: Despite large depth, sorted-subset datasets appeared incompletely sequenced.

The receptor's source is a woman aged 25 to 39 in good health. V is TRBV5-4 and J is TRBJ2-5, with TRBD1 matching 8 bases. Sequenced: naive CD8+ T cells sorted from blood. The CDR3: CASSLAGGILETQYF. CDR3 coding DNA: TGTGCCAGCAGCTTGGCAGGGGGCATCCTGGAGACCCAGTACTTC.